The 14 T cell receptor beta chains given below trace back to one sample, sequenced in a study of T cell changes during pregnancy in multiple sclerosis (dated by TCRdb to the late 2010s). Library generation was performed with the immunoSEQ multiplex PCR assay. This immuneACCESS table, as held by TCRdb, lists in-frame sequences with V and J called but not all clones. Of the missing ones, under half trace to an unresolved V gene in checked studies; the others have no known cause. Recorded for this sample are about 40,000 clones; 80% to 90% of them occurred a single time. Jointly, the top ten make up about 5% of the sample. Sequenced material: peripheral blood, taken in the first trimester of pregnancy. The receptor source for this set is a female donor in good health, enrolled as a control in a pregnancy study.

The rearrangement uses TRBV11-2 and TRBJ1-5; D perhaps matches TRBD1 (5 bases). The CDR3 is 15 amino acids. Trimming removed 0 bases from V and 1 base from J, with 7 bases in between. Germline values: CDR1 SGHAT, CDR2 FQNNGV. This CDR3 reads CASSLEGHSNQPQHF. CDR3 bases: TGTGCCAGCAGCTTAGAAGGACACAGCAATCAGCCCCAGCATTTT.

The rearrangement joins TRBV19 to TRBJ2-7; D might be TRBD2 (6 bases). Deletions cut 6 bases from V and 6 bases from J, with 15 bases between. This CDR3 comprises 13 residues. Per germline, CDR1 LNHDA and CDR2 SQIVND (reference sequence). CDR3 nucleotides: TGTGCCAGTAGGGAGGGAGGCCTTGGCGAGCAGTACTTC. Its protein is CASREGGLGEQYF.

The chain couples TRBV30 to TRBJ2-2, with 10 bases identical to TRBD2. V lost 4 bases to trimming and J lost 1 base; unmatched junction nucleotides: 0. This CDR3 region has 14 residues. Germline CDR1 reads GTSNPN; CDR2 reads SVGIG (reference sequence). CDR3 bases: TGTGCCTGGACTAGCGGGGGGAACACCGGGGAGCTGTTTTTT. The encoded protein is CAWTSGGNTGELFF.

The CDR3 spells CASRTKGAGELFF. The CDR3 region has the DNA TGTGCCAGCAGGACTAAGGGCGCCGGGGAGCTGTTTTTT. The chain is built from TRBV6-5 and TRBJ2-2; D may be TRBD2 (5 bases). Germline V gene data show CDR1 as MNHEY and CDR2 as SVGAGI. The length of the CDR3 is 13 residues. The V and J ends lost 6 bases and 6 bases respectively, with 11 bases between them.

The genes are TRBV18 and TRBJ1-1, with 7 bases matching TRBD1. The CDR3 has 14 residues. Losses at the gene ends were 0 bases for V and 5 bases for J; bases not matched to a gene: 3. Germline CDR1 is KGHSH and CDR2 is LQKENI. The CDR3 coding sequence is TGTGCCAGCTCACCACCGGGGACAGCGACTGAAGCTTTCTTT. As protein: CASSPPGTATEAFF. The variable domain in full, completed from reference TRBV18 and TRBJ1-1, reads NAGVMQNPRHLVRRRGQEARLRCSPMKGHSHVYWYRQLPEEGLKFMVYLQKENIIDESGMPKERFSAEFPKEGPSILRIQQVVRGDSAAYFCASSPPGTATEAFFGQGTRLTVV.

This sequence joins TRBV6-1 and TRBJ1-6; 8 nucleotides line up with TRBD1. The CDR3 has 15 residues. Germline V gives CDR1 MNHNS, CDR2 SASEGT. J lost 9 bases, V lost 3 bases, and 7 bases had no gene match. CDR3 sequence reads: CASSDSQGASSPLHF. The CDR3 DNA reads TGTGCCAGCAGTGATTCGCAGGGGGCGAGTTCACCCCTCCACTTT.

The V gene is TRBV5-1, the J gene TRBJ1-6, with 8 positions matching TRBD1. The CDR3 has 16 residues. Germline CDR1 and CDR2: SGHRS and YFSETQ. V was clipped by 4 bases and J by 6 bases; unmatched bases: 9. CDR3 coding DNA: TGCGCCAGCAGCGGAGGAACAGGGGGAGGTAATTCACCCCTCCACTTT. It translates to CASSGGTGGGNSPLHF.

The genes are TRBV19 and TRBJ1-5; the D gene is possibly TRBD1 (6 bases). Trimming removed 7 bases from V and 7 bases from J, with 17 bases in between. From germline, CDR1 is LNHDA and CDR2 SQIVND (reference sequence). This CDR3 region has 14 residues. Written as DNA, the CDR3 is TGTGCCAGTACGGGCAGGGGCCAACTACAGCCCCAGCATTTT. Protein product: CASTGRGQLQPQHF.

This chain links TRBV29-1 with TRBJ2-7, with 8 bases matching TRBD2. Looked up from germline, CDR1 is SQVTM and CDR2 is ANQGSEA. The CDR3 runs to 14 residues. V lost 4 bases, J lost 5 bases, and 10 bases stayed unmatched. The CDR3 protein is CSVAFAGGIHEQYF. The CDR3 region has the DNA TGCAGCGTTGCTTTCGCGGGAGGAATTCACGAGCAGTACTTC.

CDR3 residues: CATANRDRYTEAFF. CDR3 sequence (DNA): TGCGCCACCGCCAATAGGGACAGGTACACTGAAGCTTTCTTT. This rearrangement joins TRBV10-2 to TRBJ1-1; 8 bases map to TRBD1. Germline V CDR1 and CDR2: WSHSY, SAAADI. This CDR3 region has 14 residues. V trimming: 10 bases; J trimming: 3 bases; junction bases outside the gene matches: 10.

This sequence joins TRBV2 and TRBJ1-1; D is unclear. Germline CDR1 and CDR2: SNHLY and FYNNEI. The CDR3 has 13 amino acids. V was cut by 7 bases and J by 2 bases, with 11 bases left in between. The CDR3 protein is CASTRGPNTEAFF. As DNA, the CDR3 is TGTGCCAGCACCCGCGGGCCAAACACTGAAGCTTTCTTT.

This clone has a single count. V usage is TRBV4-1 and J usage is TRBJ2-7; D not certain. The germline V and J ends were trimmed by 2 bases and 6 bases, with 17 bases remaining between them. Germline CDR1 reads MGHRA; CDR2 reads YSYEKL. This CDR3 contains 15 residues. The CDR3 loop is CASSQTQAPESEQYF. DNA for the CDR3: TGCGCCAGCAGCCAAACCCAGGCCCCCGAGAGCGAGCAGTACTTC.

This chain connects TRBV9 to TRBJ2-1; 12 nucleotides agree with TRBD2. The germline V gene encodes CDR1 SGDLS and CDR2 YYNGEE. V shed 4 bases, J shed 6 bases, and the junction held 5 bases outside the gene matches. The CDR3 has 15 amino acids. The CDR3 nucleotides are TGTGCCAGCAGCCCCCTAGCGGGAGGGCGCAATGAGCAGTTCTTC. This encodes CASSPLAGGRNEQFF.

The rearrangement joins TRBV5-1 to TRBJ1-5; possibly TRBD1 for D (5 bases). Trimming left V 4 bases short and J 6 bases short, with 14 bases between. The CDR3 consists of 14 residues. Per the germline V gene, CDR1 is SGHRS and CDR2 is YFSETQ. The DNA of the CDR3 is TGCGCCAGCAGCCCCGGGGGTTCTGGTCAGCCCCAGCATTTT. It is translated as CASSPGGSGQPQHF.